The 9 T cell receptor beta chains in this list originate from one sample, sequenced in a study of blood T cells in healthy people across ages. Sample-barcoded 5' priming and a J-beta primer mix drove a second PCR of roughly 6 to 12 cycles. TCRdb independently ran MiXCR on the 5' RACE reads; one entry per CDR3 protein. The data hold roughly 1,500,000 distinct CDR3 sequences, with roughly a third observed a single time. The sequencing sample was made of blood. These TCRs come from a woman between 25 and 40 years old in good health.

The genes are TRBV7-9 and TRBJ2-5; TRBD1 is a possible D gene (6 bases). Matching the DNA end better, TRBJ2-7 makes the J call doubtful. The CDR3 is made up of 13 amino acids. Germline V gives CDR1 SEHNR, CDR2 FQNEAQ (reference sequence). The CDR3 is CASSSGQTAEQYF. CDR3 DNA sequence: TGTGCCAGCAGCTCAGGACAGACGGCCGAGCAGTACTTC.

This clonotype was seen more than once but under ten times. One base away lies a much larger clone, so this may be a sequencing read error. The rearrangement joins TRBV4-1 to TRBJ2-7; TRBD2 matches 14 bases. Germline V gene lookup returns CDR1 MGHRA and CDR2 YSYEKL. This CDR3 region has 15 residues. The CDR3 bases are TGCGCCAGCAGCCAGACTAGCGGGAGGGTTTACGGGCAGTACTTC. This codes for CASSQTSGRVYGQYF.

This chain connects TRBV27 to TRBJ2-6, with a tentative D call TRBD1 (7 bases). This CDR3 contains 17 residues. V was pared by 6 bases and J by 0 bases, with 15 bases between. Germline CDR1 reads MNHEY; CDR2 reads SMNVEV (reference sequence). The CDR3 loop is CASRGGQTGSGANVLTF. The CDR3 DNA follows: TGTGCCAGCAGGGGGGGACAGACAGGCTCTGGGGCCAACGTCCTGACTTTC.

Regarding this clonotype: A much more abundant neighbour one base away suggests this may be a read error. The CDR3 DNA follows: TGCAGTGCTCTGTCTGAAGCCGAGACCCAGTACTTC. Its translation: CSALSEAETQYF. V usage is TRBV20-1 and J usage is TRBJ2-7; no definite D call. The J call could be wrong; TRBJ2-5 is a better fit for the DNA end. The CDR3 is made up of 12 amino acids. CDR1 is DFQATT and CDR2 is SNEGSKA in the germline V gene (reference sequence).

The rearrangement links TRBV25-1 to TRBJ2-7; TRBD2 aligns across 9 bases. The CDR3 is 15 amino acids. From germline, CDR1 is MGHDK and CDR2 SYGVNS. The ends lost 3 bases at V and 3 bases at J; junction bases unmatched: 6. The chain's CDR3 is CASSEVLAGSYEQYF. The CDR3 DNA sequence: TGTGCCAGCAGTGAGGTTCTAGCGGGGAGCTACGAGCAGTACTTC.

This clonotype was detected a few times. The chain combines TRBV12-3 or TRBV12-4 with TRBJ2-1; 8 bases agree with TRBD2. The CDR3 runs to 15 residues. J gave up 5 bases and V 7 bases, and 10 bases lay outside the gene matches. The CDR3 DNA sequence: TGTGCCAGCACCCTGGCTGCGACTAGCGACAATGAGCAGTTCTTC. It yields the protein CASTLAATSDNEQFF.

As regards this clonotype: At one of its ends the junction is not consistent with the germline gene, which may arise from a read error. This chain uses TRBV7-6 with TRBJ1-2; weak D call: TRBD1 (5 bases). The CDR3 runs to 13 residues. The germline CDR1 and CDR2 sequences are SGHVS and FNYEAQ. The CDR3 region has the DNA TGTGTCAGCAGCTTAGGTCAGGGTAATGGCAACACCTTC. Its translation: CVSSLGQGNGNTF.

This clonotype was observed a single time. DNA of the CDR3: TGTGCCCTCGAACCGGGACGGCTACTTAGGTTGGACCAAGAGACCCAGTACTTC. It yields the protein CALEPGRLLRLDQETQYF. The chain combines TRBV30 with TRBJ2-5; TRBD1 or TRBD2 may be the D gene (5 bases each). CDR1 is GTSNPN, CDR2 SVGIG, per germline (reference sequence). This CDR3 spans 18 amino acids. The germline V and J ends were trimmed by 8 bases and 0 bases, with 28 bases remaining between them.

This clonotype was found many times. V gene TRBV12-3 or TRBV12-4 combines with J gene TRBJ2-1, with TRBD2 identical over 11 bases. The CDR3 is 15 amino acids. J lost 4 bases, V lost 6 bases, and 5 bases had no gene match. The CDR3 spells CASRSGTSGYNEQFF. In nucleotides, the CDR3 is TGTGCCAGCAGGTCCGGGACTAGCGGTTACAATGAGCAGTTCTTC.